This entry lists 14 T cell receptor beta chains sequenced from one sample in a study of chemoradiotherapy in HPV16-positive cancers. Repertoires were generated with immunoSEQ multiplex PCR, while TCRdb's copy carries only in-frame clones and drops some. The data show around 29,000 clones, 93% seen once. Sequencing was performed on blood, taken from a patient who underwent chemoradiotherapy. The receptors shown here come from a human donor with HPV-associated anogenital cancer.

The chain recombines TRBV14 with TRBJ2-5; the match to TRBD2 covers 7 bases. Germline-derived CDR1 and CDR2 are SGHDN and FVKESK. There are 14 residues in the CDR3. The ends lost 5 bases at V and 5 bases at J; junction bases unmatched: 8. CDR3 in amino acids: CASSLFQGGETQYF. The CDR3 nucleotides read TGTGCCAGCAGCTTGTTTCAGGGAGGGGAGACCCAGTACTTC.

The rearrangement links TRBV5-6 to TRBJ1-4; TRBD1 might be the D (6 bases). V lost 0 bases and J lost 8, with 11 bases in between. The CDR3 totals 14 residues. Germline CDR1 and CDR2: SGHDT and YYEEEE. The CDR3 here is CASSLGGRREKLFF. CDR3 DNA: TGTGCCAGCAGCTTGGGGGGGCGCAGGGAAAAACTGTTTTTT.

The chain has TRBV6-6 and TRBJ1-5; D is uncertain. Looked up from germline, CDR1 is MNHNY and CDR2 is SVGAGI (reference sequence). The CDR3 contains 15 residues. V lost 3 bases to trimming and J lost 6 bases, with 15 bases between them. CDR3 sequence reads: CASSYTSSGSQPQHF. The DNA of the CDR3 is TGTGCCAGCAGTTATACCAGTAGTGGGAGTCAGCCCCAGCATTTT.

The V gene is TRBV6-1, the J gene TRBJ2-7; D uncertain. V shed 4 bases and J shed 2 bases, with 12 bases lying between them. CDR3 size: 14 residues. The V gene's germline CDR1 is MNHNS and CDR2 SASEGT. The CDR3 spells CASSVGPTTYEQYF. The CDR3 nucleotides are TGTGCCAGCAGTGTCGGGCCAACAACCTACGAGCAGTACTTC.

The gene calls are TRBV5-6 and TRBJ2-7; D is uncertain. This CDR3 is built from 11 residues. Germline lookup yields CDR1 SGHDT and CDR2 YYEEEE. V lost 1 base and J lost 5, with 4 bases in between. The CDR3 sequence: CASSLSHEQYF. The CDR3 nucleotides read TGTGCCAGCAGCTTGTCGCACGAGCAGTACTTC.

V gene TRBV9 combines with J gene TRBJ1-1; possibly TRBD1 for D (6 bases). Germline CDR1 reads SGDLS; CDR2 reads YYNGEE. Trimming took 3 bases from V and 0 from J, leaving 9 bases between them. The CDR3 length is 14 residues. The DNA of the CDR3 is TGTGCCAGCAGCGAAGGGGGGATGAACACTGAAGCTTTCTTT. Translating it yields CASSEGGMNTEAFF.

The chain joins TRBV7-2 to TRBJ2-1, with 11 nucleotides matching TRBD2. V gave up 0 bases and J gave up 8 bases; unmatched junction bases: 12. This CDR3 contains 18 residues. Germline assignment: CDR1 SGHTA and CDR2 FQGNSA. CDR3 loop: CASSLAVLAGVIPDEQFF. CDR3 nucleotides: TGTGCCAGCAGCTTAGCGGTACTAGCGGGAGTTATACCCGATGAGCAGTTCTTC.

The chain joins TRBV2 to TRBJ2-2; D is undetermined. CDR1 is SNHLY, CDR2 FYNNEI, per germline. There are 14 residues in the CDR3. Between the trimmed V and J ends, which lost 0 bases and 5 bases, there was a span of 7 bases. The CDR3 is CASSEAFVTGELFF. The CDR3 bases are TGTGCCAGCAGTGAAGCTTTCGTTACCGGGGAGCTGTTTTTT.

The chain is built from TRBV18 and TRBJ2-3; TRBD2 aligns across 9 bases. Germline CDR1 reads KGHSH; CDR2 reads LQKENI. V trimming: 2 bases; J trimming: 0 bases; junction bases outside the gene matches: 3. The CDR3 spans 16 residues. In DNA, the CDR3 is TGTGCCAGCTCACCATTGACTAGCGGTAGCACAGATACGCAGTATTTT. Protein sequence: CASSPLTSGSTDTQYF. Full variable domain (rest looked up from reference TRBV18 and TRBJ2-3): NAGVMQNPRHLVRRRGQEARLRCSPMKGHSHVYWYRQLPEEGLKFMVYLQKENIIDESGMPKERFSAEFPKEGPSILRIQQVVRGDSAAYFCASSPLTSGSTDTQYFGPGTRLTVL.

The chain couples TRBV5-1 to TRBJ1-4; maybe TRBD1 (6 bases). The CDR3 runs 14 residues. Looked up from germline, CDR1 is SGHRS and CDR2 is YFSETQ. Trimming stripped 1 base from V and 5 bases from J, with 9 bases between. This chain's CDR3 is CASSLWQGNEKLFF. The DNA for the CDR3 is TGCGCCAGCAGCTTGTGGCAGGGGAATGAAAAACTGTTTTTT.

The chain is built from TRBV7-3 and TRBJ1-5, with D unresolved. The CDR3 spans 19 residues. Germline lookup yields CDR1 SGHTA and CDR2 FQGTGA. V lost 3 bases to trimming and J lost 0 bases, with 21 bases between them. CDR3 amino acids: CASSFLLGSDQSSNQPQHF. The CDR3 region has the DNA TGTGCCAGCAGCTTCCTGTTAGGGTCCGACCAGAGTAGCAATCAGCCCCAGCATTTT.

This chain joins TRBV19 and TRBJ2-6; D assignment may be TRBD1 or TRBD2 (5 bases each). The CDR3 consists of 17 residues. V lost 5 bases and J lost 0, with 14 bases in between. Germline assignment: CDR1 LNHDA and CDR2 SQIVND (reference sequence). CDR3 loop: CASSPGSGGSGANVLTF. CDR3 coding DNA: TGTGCCAGTAGTCCGGGGAGTGGGGGCTCTGGGGCCAACGTCCTGACTTTC.

With respect to this clone: This sample includes further DNA sequences coding for the same CDR3. The chain joins TRBV5-4 to TRBJ2-5; D unresolved. Looked up from germline, CDR1 is SGHNT and CDR2 is YYREEE (reference sequence). The CDR3 consists of 13 residues. V was cut by 0 bases and J by 5 bases, with 8 bases left in between. The CDR3 protein is CASSLDRGETQYF. CDR3 nucleotides: TGTGCCAGCAGCTTGGACCGTGGGGAGACCCAGTACTTC.

This chain uses TRBV7-2 with TRBJ2-1, with D possibly TRBD2 on 6 matching bases. CDR3 length: 15 amino acids. The V gene's germline CDR1 is SGHTA and CDR2 FQGNSA. Trimming removed 0 bases at V and 7 bases at J, with 13 bases between. The CDR3 coding sequence is TGTGCCAGCAGCTTAGCAGGGCTAGCGACGAATGAGCAGTTCTTC. Translating gives CASSLAGLATNEQFF. Full variable domain (missing parts from reference TRBV7-2 and TRBJ2-1): GAGVSQSPSNKVTEKGKDVELRCDPISGHTALYWYRQSLGQGLEFLIYFQGNSAPDKSGLPSDRFSAERTGGSVSTLTIQRTQQEDSAVYLCASSLAGLATNEQFFGPGTRLTVL.